These 2 T cell receptor beta chains were all obtained from the same sample, sequenced in a study of shared clonotypes between healthy human individuals. The repertoire was sequenced with immunoSEQ multiplex PCR; TCRdb's copy has only in-frame clones and lacks some. The sample holds approximately 650,000 clones, around 95% seen once. Naive CD8 cells comprised CD45RO-negative, CCR7-positively selected cells, excluding terminally differentiated effector memory CD45RA+ cells. Sequencing was done on a sample of naive CD8+ T cells sorted from blood. The source is a woman in her 30s in good health.

V is TRBV7-9 and J is TRBJ2-1, with 8 bases that match TRBD2. Germline values: CDR1 SEHNR, CDR2 FQNEAQ (reference sequence). V shed 5 bases and J 5 bases; nucleotides not matched to a gene: 8. The CDR3 spans 15 residues. The CDR3 spells CASSPTGTSDNEQFF. The CDR3 DNA is TGTGCCAGCAGCCCAACCGGGACTAGTGACAATGAGCAGTTCTTC.

The chain couples TRBV6-1 to TRBJ2-7; 7 nucleotides match TRBD1. The CDR3 contains 13 residues. V lost 6 bases, J lost 2 bases, and 4 bases stayed unmatched. Per the germline V gene, CDR1 is MNHNS and CDR2 is SASEGT. CDR3 in amino acids: CASREGQPYEQYF. For the CDR3, the DNA is TGTGCCAGCAGAGAGGGACAGCCCTACGAGCAGTACTTC.